This T cell receptor (beta chain) was retrieved from a study of kidney transplant recipient with SARS-CoV-2 infection. Many counts were recorded for this clonotype. TCRdb re-derived calls from the reads in MiXCR, one entry per CDR3 protein. Found here are about 240,000 distinct CDR3 sequences, 29% of them singletons; the top ten hold around 6.8%. Here the sequenced sample was a blood sample, taken at baseline and around day 110 from a kidney transplant recipient. The clonotype was recovered from a male patient between 25 and 40 years old who had COVID-19 and was a kidney transplant recipient. Some T cells may trace back to the graft donor.

The CDR3 reads CATGQGYEQYF. CDR3 sequence (DNA): TGTGCCACGGGACAGGGCTACGAGCAGTACTTC. The gene calls are TRBV24-1 and TRBJ2-7, with 9 bases identical to TRBD1. In germline, CDR1 is KGHDR, CDR2 SFDVKD. Trimming took 10 bases from V and 3 from J; bases not matched to a gene: 0. This CDR3 has 11 residues.